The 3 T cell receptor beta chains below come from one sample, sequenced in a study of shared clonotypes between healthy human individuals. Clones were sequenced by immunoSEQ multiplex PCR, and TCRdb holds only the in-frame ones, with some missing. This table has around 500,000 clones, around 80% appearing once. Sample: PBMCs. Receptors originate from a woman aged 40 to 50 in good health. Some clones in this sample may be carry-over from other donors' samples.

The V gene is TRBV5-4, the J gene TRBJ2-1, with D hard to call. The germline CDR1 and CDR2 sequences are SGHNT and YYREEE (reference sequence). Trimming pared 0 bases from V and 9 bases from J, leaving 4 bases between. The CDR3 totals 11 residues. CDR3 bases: TGTGCCAGCAGCTTGGAGGTTGAGCAGTTCTTC. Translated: CASSLEVEQFF. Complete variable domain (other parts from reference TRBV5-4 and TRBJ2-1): ETGVTQSPTHLIKTRGQQVTLRCSSQSGHNTVSWYQQALGQGPQFIFQYYREEENGRGNFPPRFSGLQFPNYSSELNVNALELDDSALYLCASSLEVEQFFGPGTRLTVL.

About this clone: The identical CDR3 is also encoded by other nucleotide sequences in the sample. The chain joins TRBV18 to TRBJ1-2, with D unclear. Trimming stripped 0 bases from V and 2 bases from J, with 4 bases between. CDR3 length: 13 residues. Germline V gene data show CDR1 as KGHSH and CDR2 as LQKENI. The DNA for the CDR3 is TGTGCCAGCTCACCACCCGGGAACTATGGCTACACCTTC. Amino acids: CASSPPGNYGYTF.

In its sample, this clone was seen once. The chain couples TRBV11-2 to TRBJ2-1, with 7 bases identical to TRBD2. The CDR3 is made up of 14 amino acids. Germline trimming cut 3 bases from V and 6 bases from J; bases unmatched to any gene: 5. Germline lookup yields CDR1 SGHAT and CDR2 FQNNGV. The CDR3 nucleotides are TGTGCCAGCAGCTTGTCAGGGACTATCAATGAGCAGTTCTTC. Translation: CASSLSGTINEQFF.